Shown below are 3 T cell receptor beta chains from a single sample sequenced in a study of blood T cell repertoires in COVID-19. This table comes from immunoSEQ multiplex PCR, and its TCRdb copy is limited to in-frame clones, with some not included. In the table there are about 220,000 clones, roughly 84% of which are singletons. Source material: PBMCs or T cells enriched from blood (not recorded which). The receptors originated from a woman in her thirties or forties who had recovered from COVID-19.

The rearrangement joins TRBV2 to TRBJ1-2; possible D gene TRBD1, 5 bases. The CDR3 totals 13 residues. From germline, CDR1 is SNHLY and CDR2 FYNNEI. V lost 1 base and J 4 bases, leaving 7 bases between the germline ends. CDR3 in DNA: TGTGCCAGCAGTGAAGGACAGCGCTATGGCTACACCTTC. Encoded protein: CASSEGQRYGYTF.

The chain carries TRBV29-1 and TRBJ2-7; 10 nucleotides agree with TRBD2. In germline, CDR1 is SQVTM, CDR2 ANQGSEA. Germline trimming cut 1 base from V and 9 bases from J; bases unmatched to any gene: 9. The CDR3 runs to 14 residues. CDR3 nucleotides: TGCAGCGTTGAAGGGGTTAGCGGGAGGACGGGGCAGTACTTC. Translating gives CSVEGVSGRTGQYF.

This chain uses TRBV24-1 with TRBJ2-3; D is unresolved. V was cut by 5 bases and J by 2 bases, with 7 bases left in between. CDR1 KGHDR and CDR2 SFDVKD come from the germline V gene. The CDR3 is 13 amino acids. The CDR3 nucleotides read TGTGCCACCAGTGCCCCGGTCACAGATACGCAGTATTTT. As protein: CATSAPVTDTQYF.